This is a list of T cell receptor beta chains from one sample in a study of shared clonotypes between healthy human individuals. Here immunoSEQ multiplex PCR was the method, and the copy in TCRdb shows in-frame clones only, minus some. The sample lists over 950,000 clones, roughly 80% occurring once. The sample taken for sequencing was memory CD4+ T cells from PBMCs. The receptor source for this set is a young man in good health. Some clones in this sample may be carry-over from other donors' samples. Each CDR3 is given with its conserved first and last residue. Each record gives: V gene, clone size, D gene, J gene, CDR3 protein, CDR3 DNA. The D gene is left open where the match is weak. A clone size is listed for some rows: how often the clone was seen (once, few, many), or a class if it is expanded.

TRBV5-5	.	TRBD1	TRBJ1-5	CASSSTGGGGQPQHF	TGTGCCAGCAGCTCCACAGGGGGCGGCGGTCAGCCCCAGCATTTT
TRBV9	.	.	TRBJ1-2	CASSVGPLDYGYTF	TGTGCCAGCAGCGTAGGGCCCCTAGACTATGGCTACACCTTC
TRBV10-3	.	.	TRBJ1-1	CAIRENTEAFF	TGTGCCATCAGGGAGAACACTGAAGCTTTCTTT
TRBV18	.	.	TRBJ1-1	CASSPPSERMNTEAFF	TGTGCCAGCTCACCGCCTTCGGAGCGCATGAACACTGAAGCTTTCTTT
TRBV5-4	.	.	TRBJ2-6	CASSLRVPGANVLTF	TGTGCCAGCAGCTTGCGTGTTCCTGGGGCCAACGTCCTGACTTTC
TRBV28	.	.	TRBJ2-7	CASSSLPYEQYF	TGTGCCAGCAGTTCGTTACCCTACGAGCAGTACTTC
TRBV6-5	once	.	TRBJ1-5	CASSYRPGGNQPQHF	TGTGCCAGCAGTTACAGACCGGGGGGGAATCAGCCCCAGCATTTT
TRBV11-2	.	.	TRBJ2-5	CASSLHIQETQYF	TGTGCCAGCAGCCTCCATATCCAAGAGACCCAGTACTTC
TRBV7-2	.	.	TRBJ2-1	CASSLAYRADEQFF	TGTGCCAGCAGCTTAGCCTACAGGGCGGATGAGCAGTTCTTC
TRBV7-9	once	TRBD1	TRBJ2-5	CASSLLPTGTGHETQYF	TGTGCCAGCAGCTTACTACCAACCGGGACAGGGCACGAGACCCAGTACTTC
TRBV5-1	.	.	TRBJ2-2	CASSLFGPTGELFF	TGCGCCAGCAGCTTATTTGGGCCCACCGGGGAGCTGTTTTTT
TRBV6-6	.	.	TRBJ2-3	CASSYSWGADTQYF	TGTGCCAGCAGTTATTCCTGGGGGGCGGATACGCAGTATTTT
TRBV19	.	.	TRBJ2-6	CASSIIKTSGANVLTF	TGTGCCAGTAGTATTATTAAGACCTCTGGGGCCAACGTCCTGACTTTC
TRBV20-1	.	.	TRBJ2-2	CSAVGTGELFF	TGCAGTGCCGTCGGCACCGGGGAGCTGTTTTTT
TRBV28	few	TRBD1	TRBJ1-5	CASINGQGVGNQPQHF	TGTGCCAGCATAAACGGACAGGGGGTGGGCAATCAGCCCCAGCATTTT
TRBV9	.	TRBD2	TRBJ2-3	CASSVRGTSGSLTDTQYF	TGTGCCAGCAGCGTTCGAGGGACTAGCGGGAGTCTAACAGATACGCAGTATTTT
TRBV7-3	.	.	TRBJ2-7	CASSTSRGDEQYF	TGTGCCAGCAGCACCTCGCGAGGAGACGAGCAGTACTTC
TRBV18	.	TRBD2	TRBJ2-1	CASSPPSGRDNEQFF	TGTGCCAGCTCACCCCCCAGCGGGAGGGACAATGAGCAGTTCTTC
TRBV18	.	TRBD2	TRBJ2-7	CASSPPSSLAVYEQYF	TGTGCCAGCTCACCACCCTCTAGTCTAGCGGTGTACGAGCAGTACTTC
TRBV7-2	.	.	TRBJ1-5	CASSPHPNQPQHF	TGTGCCAGCAGCCCACATCCGAATCAGCCCCAGCATTTT
TRBV28	many	.	TRBJ1-4	CASRPLLKTLGKLFF	TGTGCCAGCAGGCCCCTATTGAAGACTTTGGGAAAACTGTTTTTT
TRBV28	.	.	TRBJ2-2	CASSIRQHTGELFF	TGTGCCAGCAGTATCCGACAGCACACCGGGGAGCTGTTTTTT
TRBV18	.	TRBD2	TRBJ2-2	CASSRRTSGRVMDTGELFF	TGTGCCAGCTCACGACGGACTAGCGGGAGGGTTATGGACACCGGGGAGCTGTTTTTT
TRBV10-3	.	TRBD1	TRBJ1-1	CAISPRGGQSNTEAFF	TGTGCCATCAGCCCCCGGGGGGGACAGAGCAACACTGAAGCTTTCTTT
TRBV19	.	.	TRBJ1-5	CASNQQEGEDQPQHF	TGTGCCAGTAACCAACAAGAGGGAGAAGATCAGCCCCAGCATTTT
TRBV7-2	.	.	TRBJ2-2	CASSLGTGINTGELFF	TGTGCCAGCAGCTTAGGCACAGGGATAAACACCGGGGAGCTGTTTTTT
TRBV2	.	TRBD2	TRBJ2-1	CASSELASGSNEQFF	TGTGCCAGCAGTGAATTGGCTAGCGGGAGCAATGAGCAGTTCTTC
TRBV10-1	.	.	TRBJ2-7	CASALAGLLWDPYEQYF	TGCGCCAGCGCACTGGCAGGTCTACTATGGGACCCCTACGAGCAGTACTTC
TRBV30	.	.	TRBJ1-2	CAWSILQLNYGYTF	TGTGCCTGGAGTATCCTCCAGCTTAACTATGGCTACACCTTC
TRBV19	once	.	TRBJ1-5	CASTQTATLSSNQPQHF	TGTGCCAGTACCCAGACCGCGACACTTTCTAGCAATCAGCCCCAGCATTTT
TRBV29-1	few	.	TRBJ1-2	CSVGRDANYGYTF	TGCAGCGTTGGGAGGGACGCTAACTATGGCTACACCTTC
TRBV15	.	.	TRBJ1-5	CATSISATVSNQPQHF	TGTGCCACCAGCATAAGTGCGACCGTTAGCAATCAGCCCCAGCATTTT
TRBV7-7	.	TRBD2	TRBJ2-2	CASSRLAGKTGELFF	TGTGCCAGCAGCCGACTAGCGGGAAAGACCGGGGAGCTGTTTTTT
TRBV11-2	.	.	TRBJ1-2	CASSWGGADTGYTF	TGTGCCAGCAGCTGGGGGGGAGCCGATACCGGCTACACCTTC
TRBV2	once	.	TRBJ2-5	CASGGPQETQYF	TGTGCCAGCGGAGGGCCCCAAGAGACCCAGTACTTC
TRBV28	.	TRBD2	TRBJ2-3	CASSTFSGTSVSTDTQYF	TGTGCCAGCAGCACCTTTTCGGGGACTAGCGTTAGCACAGATACGCAGTATTTT
TRBV19	.	.	TRBJ1-1	CASRREEAFF	TGTGCCAGTCGCCGGGAGGAAGCTTTCTTT
TRBV5-4	.	.	TRBJ2-3	CASRQDSDTQYF	TGTGCCAGCAGACAAGACTCAGATACGCAGTATTTT
TRBV4-2	.	TRBD1	TRBJ1-1	CASSRLPGTGNTEAFF	TGTGCCAGCAGCCGGCTCCCCGGGACAGGGAACACTGAAGCTTTCTTT
TRBV28	.	TRBD1	TRBJ1-6	CASSDRGPSPLHF	TGTGCCAGCAGTGACAGGGGGCCCTCACCCCTCCACTTT
TRBV5-1	.	.	TRBJ1-4	CASSRRQNNEKLFF	TGCGCCAGCAGCCGGAGACAGAATAATGAAAAACTGTTTTTT
TRBV7-9	.	.	TRBJ2-7	CASSLPTAEQYF	TGTGCCAGCAGCTTACCCACAGCCGAGCAGTACTTC
TRBV30	.	.	TRBJ2-2	CAWSGSPLSGELFF	TGTGCCTGGAGTGGATCTCCCTTATCCGGGGAGCTGTTTTTT
TRBV28	.	TRBD1	TRBJ2-7	CASTLEGQDYEQYF	TGTGCCAGCACCCTGGAGGGACAGGACTACGAGCAGTACTTC
TRBV18	.	TRBD1	TRBJ2-7	CASSPGTGYEQYF	TGTGCCAGCTCACCGGGGACAGGCTACGAGCAGTACTTC
TRBV18	.	.	TRBJ2-7	CASSPPADYYEQYF	TGTGCCAGCTCACCACCGGCCGATTACTACGAGCAGTACTTC
TRBV18	few	.	TRBJ1-4	CASSLGRSNEKLFF	TGTGCCAGCTCACTTGGACGGAGCAATGAAAAACTGTTTTTT
TRBV20-1	once	.	TRBJ1-2	CSAPFNYGYTF	TGCAGTGCCCCCTTTAACTATGGCTACACCTTC
TRBV28	.	.	TRBJ2-7	CASSLKGPREQYF	TGTGCCAGCAGTTTAAAGGGCCCGAGGGAGCAGTACTTC
TRBV7-3	.	.	TRBJ1-1	CASRTNRDTEAFF	TGTGCCAGCAGGACAAATCGGGACACTGAAGCTTTCTTT
TRBV5-1	.	TRBD1	TRBJ1-4	CASSGIPQGAGEKLFF	TGCGCCAGCAGCGGGATACCACAGGGGGCGGGTGAAAAACTGTTTTTT
TRBV28	.	TRBD1	TRBJ1-1	CASSLPGGGAEAFF	TGTGCCAGCAGCCTCCCAGGGGGCGGGGCTGAAGCTTTCTTT